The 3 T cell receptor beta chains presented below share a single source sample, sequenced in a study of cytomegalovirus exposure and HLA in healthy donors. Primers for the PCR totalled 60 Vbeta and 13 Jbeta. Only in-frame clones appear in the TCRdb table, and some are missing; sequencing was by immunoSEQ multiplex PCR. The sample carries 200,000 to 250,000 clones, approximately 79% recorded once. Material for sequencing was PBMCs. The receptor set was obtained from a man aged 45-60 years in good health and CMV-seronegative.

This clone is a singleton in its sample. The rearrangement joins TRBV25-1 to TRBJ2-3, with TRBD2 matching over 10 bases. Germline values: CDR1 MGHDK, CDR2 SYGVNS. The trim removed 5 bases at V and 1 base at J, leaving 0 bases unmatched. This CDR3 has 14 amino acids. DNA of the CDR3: TGTGCCAGCAGTCTAGCGGGGGGCACAGATACGCAGTATTTT. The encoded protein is CASSLAGGTDTQYF. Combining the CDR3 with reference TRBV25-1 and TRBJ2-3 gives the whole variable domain EADIYQTPRYLVIGTGKKITLECSQTMGHDKMYWYQQDPGMELHLIHYSYGVNSTEKGDLSSESTVSRIRTEHFPLTLESARPSHTSQYLCASSLAGGTDTQYFGPGTRLTVL.

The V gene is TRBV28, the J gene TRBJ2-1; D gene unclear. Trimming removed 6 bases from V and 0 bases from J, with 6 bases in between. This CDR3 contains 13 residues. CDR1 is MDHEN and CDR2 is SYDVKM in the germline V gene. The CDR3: CASRSSSYNEQFF. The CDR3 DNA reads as TGTGCCAGCAGGTCTAGCTCCTACAATGAGCAGTTCTTC.

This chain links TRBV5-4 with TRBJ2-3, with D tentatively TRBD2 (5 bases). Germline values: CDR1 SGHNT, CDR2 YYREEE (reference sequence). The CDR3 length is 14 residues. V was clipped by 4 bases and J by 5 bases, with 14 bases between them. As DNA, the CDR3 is TGTGCCAGCAGCAGTCCCCAGAGGGTAGATACGCAGTATTTT. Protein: CASSSPQRVDTQYF.